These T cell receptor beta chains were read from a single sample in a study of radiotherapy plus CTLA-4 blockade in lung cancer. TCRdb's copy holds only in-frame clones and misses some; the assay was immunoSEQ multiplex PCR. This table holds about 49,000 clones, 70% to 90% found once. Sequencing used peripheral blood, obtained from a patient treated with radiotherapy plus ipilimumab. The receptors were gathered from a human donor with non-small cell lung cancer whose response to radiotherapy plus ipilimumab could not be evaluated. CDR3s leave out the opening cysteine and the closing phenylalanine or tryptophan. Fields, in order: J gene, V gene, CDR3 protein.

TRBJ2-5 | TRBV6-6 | ASSPGENRGVETQY
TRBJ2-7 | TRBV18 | ASSRTAPGLAGGPMDYEQY
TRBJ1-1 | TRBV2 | ASSVRIEGNTEAF
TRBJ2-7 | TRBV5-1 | ASSSSSYEQY
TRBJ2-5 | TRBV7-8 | ASSLNPRGETQY
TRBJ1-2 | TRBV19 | ASSIDLPTGLYGYT
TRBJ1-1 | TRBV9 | ASSAGTGGMNTEAF
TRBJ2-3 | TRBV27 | ASSSLAGDTDTQY
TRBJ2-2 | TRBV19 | ASSSSHPNTGELF
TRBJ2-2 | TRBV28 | ASSLPRGRGDTGELF
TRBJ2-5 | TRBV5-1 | ASSLGRGFQETQY
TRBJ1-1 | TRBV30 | AWSVNARTEAF
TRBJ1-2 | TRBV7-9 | ASSGNRGRLKPYT
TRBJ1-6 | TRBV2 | ASNTGTGVNSPLH
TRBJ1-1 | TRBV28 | ASSLTENTEAF
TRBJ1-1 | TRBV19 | ASSARQLNTEAF
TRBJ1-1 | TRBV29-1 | SVSGNLNTEAF